This TCR beta chain emerged from a study of T cell repertoires in cytomegalovirus infection. Study as a whole: Both a matching HLA type and CMV infection were indicated by public TCR beta signatures. General study findings and limits: Within the response measured ex vivo, HLA-C-restricted CMV-specific TCR beta clonotypes were dominant.

One entry per CDR3 protein, called by TCRdb with MiXCR from the reads. The sample has roughly 300,000 distinct CDR3 sequences, more than 8% seen once. The V gene's germline CDR1 is LGHDT and CDR2 YNNKEL (reference sequence). The CDR3 spans 13 residues. V was pared by 0 bases and J by 10 bases, with 12 bases between. This clonotype showed up just a few times. The target antigen is unknown. This chain links TRBV3-1 with TRBJ1-1; D gene uncertain. The TCR originated in a human donor in good health (CMV status not recorded). Some clones in this sample may be carry-over from other donors' samples. Sequencing was performed on PBMCs. CDR3 bases: TGTGCCAGCAGCCAAGATAAAAGGGTCTCAGCTTTCTTT. It translates to CASSQDKRVSAFF.